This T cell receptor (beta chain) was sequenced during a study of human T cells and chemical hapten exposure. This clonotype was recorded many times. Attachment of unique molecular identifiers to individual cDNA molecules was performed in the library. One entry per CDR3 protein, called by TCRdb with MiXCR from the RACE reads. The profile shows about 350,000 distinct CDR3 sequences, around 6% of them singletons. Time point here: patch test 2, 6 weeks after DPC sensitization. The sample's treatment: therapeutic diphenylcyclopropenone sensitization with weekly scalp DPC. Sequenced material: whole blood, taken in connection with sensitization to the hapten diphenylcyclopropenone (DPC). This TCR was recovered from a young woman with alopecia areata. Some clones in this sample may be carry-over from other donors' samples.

CDR3: CASSLTATNEKLFF. CDR3 in DNA: TGTGCCAGCAGCTTGACAGCAACTAATGAAAAACTGTTTTTT. The chain carries TRBV7-2 and TRBJ1-4; the D gene is possibly TRBD1 (5 bases). CDR1 is SGHTA and CDR2 is FQGNSA in the germline V gene. Trimming took 3 bases from V and 0 from J, leaving 5 bases between them. The CDR3 covers 14 residues.